A single sample gave rise to the 30 T cell receptor beta chains below, sequenced in a study of IL-17A CD8 T cells in psoriatic arthritis synovium. IL-17A and IFNgamma secretion assays labeled CD3+ T cells stimulated less than 1.7 hours with PMA and ionomycin. Psoriatic arthritis patients had synovial fluid drawn from joints that were actively inflamed. Some clones are missing from TCRdb's copy, which holds only in-frame ones; the method was immunoSEQ multiplex PCR. The sample consists of about 2,200 clones, about 70% of them appearing once. The material sequenced was IFN-gamma+ CD8+ T cells from synovial fluid. Sample subset: IL-17A-IFNgamma+ memory CD8+ (Tc1) cells. Receptor source: a human donor with psoriatic arthritis.

CDR3: CASSFGGETQYF. CDR3 coding DNA: TGTGCCAGCAGCTTCGGAGGCGAGACCCAGTACTTC. This chain connects TRBV7-2 to TRBJ2-5; tentative D call: TRBD2 (5 bases). The V gene lost 3 bases and the J gene lost 5 bases, with 7 bases spanning the gap. Germline CDR1 SGHTA, CDR2 FQGNSA. The CDR3 totals 12 residues.

The chain joins TRBV12-5 to TRBJ2-3; D is unresolved. The CDR3 sequence is 17 residues long. V shed 3 bases and J shed 0 bases, with 16 bases lying between them. The germline CDR1 and CDR2 sequences are LGHNT and FRNRAP. The DNA of the CDR3 is TGTGCTAGTGGTTTAGGGTCGGTGAGCTCTAGCACAGATACGCAGTATTTT. Amino acid sequence: CASGLGSVSSSTDTQYF.

A single count supports this clone. The chain is built from TRBV27 and TRBJ2-5; 7 positions match TRBD2. Germline values: CDR1 MNHEY, CDR2 SMNVEV (reference sequence). Trimming cost V 7 bases and J 4 bases; bases outside gene matches: 18. There are 17 residues in the CDR3. The CDR3 here is CASTRTGERGSRETQYF. In nucleotides, the CDR3 is TGTGCCAGCACCCGAACGGGAGAGCGGGGATCGCGAGAGACCCAGTACTTC.

The genes are TRBV6-1 and TRBJ1-4; D is ambiguous. Germline CDR1 MNHNS, CDR2 SASEGT. This CDR3 spans 16 amino acids. Trimming pared 2 bases from V and 8 bases from J, leaving 18 bases between. CDR3 protein: CASSELAGGGEEKLFF. The CDR3 nucleotides read TGTGCCAGCAGTGAATTGGCGGGCGGTGGGGAGGAAAAACTGTTTTTT.

The V call is TRBV19, the J call TRBJ1-2; D remains unclear. CDR1 is LNHDA, CDR2 SQIVND, per germline (reference sequence). The CDR3 has 13 amino acids. Between the trimmed V and J ends, which lost 3 bases and 2 bases, there was a span of 7 bases. The CDR3 here is CASSIFANYGYTF. The CDR3 region has the DNA TGTGCCAGTAGTATCTTCGCAAACTATGGCTACACCTTC.

The table lists this clone with a count of one. J is TRBJ2-2 and V is TRBV6-5; possible D gene TRBD1, 6 bases. CDR1 MNHEY and CDR2 SVGAGI come from the germline V gene. This CDR3 has 14 residues. V dropped 0 bases and J dropped 6 bases, with 8 bases sitting between them. In DNA form, the CDR3 reads TGTGCCAGCAGTTACTCGCAGGGGTCCGGGGAGCTGTTTTTT. This sequence encodes CASSYSQGSGELFF.

The chain is built from TRBV5-1 and TRBJ1-2, with D possibly TRBD1 on 6 matching bases. Trimming shortened V by 2 bases and J by 5 bases, and 13 bases separated the two germline ends. The CDR3 contains 14 residues. Looked up from germline, CDR1 is SGHRS and CDR2 is YFSETQ. The CDR3 is CASSFGTNPYGYTF. CDR3 DNA sequence: TGCGCCAGCAGCTTCGGGACAAACCCTTATGGCTACACCTTC.

The rearrangement joins TRBV27 to TRBJ2-7; no definite D call. Germline V gene data show CDR1 as MNHEY and CDR2 as SMNVEV (reference sequence). The V and J ends lost 8 bases and 2 bases respectively, with 4 bases between them. This CDR3 contains 10 residues. Here the CDR3 reads CASGPYEQYF. The CDR3 bases are TGTGCCAGCGGACCCTACGAGCAGTACTTC.

This clone was detected only a few times. The chain couples TRBV11-3 to TRBJ2-7; 9 nucleotides align to TRBD2. The length of the CDR3 is 14 residues. With 4 bases clipped from V and 3 bases from J, the junction kept 4 bases outside the gene matches. The V gene's germline CDR1 is SGHNT and CDR2 YENEEA. The CDR3 loop reads CASSYEAGGYEQYF. As DNA, the CDR3 is TGTGCCAGCAGCTACGAAGCGGGGGGCTACGAGCAGTACTTC.

The V gene is TRBV9, the J gene TRBJ1-1; D is ambiguous. Germline CDR1 reads SGDLS; CDR2 reads YYNGEE. The CDR3 has 13 residues. V was pared by 0 bases and J by 0 bases, with 3 bases between. CDR3 region: CASSVDVNTEAFF. The DNA of the CDR3 is TGTGCCAGCAGCGTAGACGTGAACACTGAAGCTTTCTTT.

The rearrangement joins TRBV6-1 to TRBJ1-1; D gene unclear. CDR3 length: 17 amino acids. V shed 2 bases and J shed 3 bases, with 19 bases lying between them. Germline V gene sequence: CDR1 MNHNS, CDR2 SASEGT. The CDR3 nucleotides read TGTGCCAGCAGTGAACTTGTAGGTGTAGGGAAGGACACTGAAGCTTTCTTT. Translation: CASSELVGVGKDTEAFF.

The CDR3 sequence is CASSQVGVNYGYTF. The CDR3 coding sequence is TGTGCCAGCAGCCAAGTTGGGGTTAACTATGGCTACACCTTC. The chain has TRBV7-8 and TRBJ1-2; D not resolved. This CDR3 has 14 amino acids. Germline CDR1 SGHVS, CDR2 FQNEAQ. V was clipped by 5 bases and J by 1 base, with 11 bases between them.

V and J are TRBV6-4 and TRBJ2-1; unclear D gene. Germline V gives CDR1 MRHNA, CDR2 SNTAGT. CDR3 length: 13 residues. Trimming left V 6 bases short and J 8 bases short, with 14 bases between. The CDR3 DNA reads TGTGCCAGCAGCCTCACGTTGCCGGATGAGCAGTTCTTC. The encoded protein is CASSLTLPDEQFF.

Comments on this clone: Other DNA sequences from this sample encode an identical CDR3 as well. The chain employs TRBV29-1 and TRBJ2-1; TRBD1 is a possible D gene (5 bases). Germline-derived CDR1 and CDR2 are SQVTM and ANQGSEA. The CDR3 length is 12 residues. The ends were cut back, 2 bases at V and 7 bases at J, with 9 bases in the middle. The CDR3: CSVERQLNEQFF. The CDR3 bases are TGCAGCGTTGAAAGACAGCTTAATGAGCAGTTCTTC.

The rearrangement joins TRBV4-1 to TRBJ2-1; 7 nucleotides match TRBD2. Germline V lookup: CDR1 MGHRA, CDR2 YSYEKL. The CDR3 length is 14 residues. V lost 1 base, J lost 8 bases, and 5 bases stayed unmatched. CDR3 in DNA: TGCGCCAGCAGCCAAGTCCCGGGGGGTTATGAGCAGTTCTTC. Translated: CASSQVPGGYEQFF.

This clone was seen a handful of times. The V gene is TRBV9, the J gene TRBJ2-7, with TRBD2 matching over 7 bases. J lost 3 bases, V lost 0 bases, and 3 bases had no gene match. This CDR3 has 14 amino acids. CDR1 and CDR2 from the germline V gene are SGDLS and YYNGEE. The CDR3 region is CASSVGGGRYEQYF. CDR3 nucleotides: TGTGCCAGCAGCGTAGGGGGAGGGCGCTACGAGCAGTACTTC. The entire variable domain, with the rest obtained from reference TRBV9 and TRBJ2-7, is as follows: DSGVTQTPKHLITATGQRVTLRCSPRSGDLSVYWYQQSLDQGLQFLIQYYNGEERAKGNILERFSAQQFPDLHSELNLSSLELGDSALYFCASSVGGGRYEQYFGPGTRLTVT.

This clone showed up just once. The genes are TRBV7-9 and TRBJ2-1; D is perhaps TRBD2 (5 bases). V was trimmed by 6 bases and J by 5 bases, leaving 20 bases between them. CDR1 is SEHNR, CDR2 FQNEAQ, per germline (reference sequence). The CDR3 totals 16 residues. The CDR3 reads CASRSLDGLADNEQFF. The CDR3 nucleotides are TGTGCCAGCAGATCCCTGGACGGCCTAGCCGACAATGAGCAGTTCTTC.

The chain combines TRBV14 with TRBJ2-1, with TRBD2 matching 9 bases. V gave up 4 bases and J gave up 5 bases; unmatched junction bases: 6. The CDR3 runs 15 residues. In germline, CDR1 is SGHDN, CDR2 FVKESK. In nucleotides, the CDR3 is TGTGCCAGCAGCCCGCTAGCGGGGAGCAACAATGAGCAGTTCTTC. It specifies CASSPLAGSNNEQFF. Full variable domain (outside the CDR3, taken from reference TRBV14 and TRBJ2-1): EAGVTQFPSHSVIEKGQTVTLRCDPISGHDNLYWYRRVMGKEIKFLLHFVKESKQDESGMPNNRFLAERTGGTYSTLKVQPAELEDSGVYFCASSPLAGSNNEQFFGPGTRLTVL.

The genes are TRBV5-1 and TRBJ1-1; D unclear. The germline V gene has CDR1 SGHRS and CDR2 YFSETQ. With 1 base removed from V and 2 bases from J, the gap between germline ends came to 9 bases. CDR3 length: 14 residues. This CDR3 is CASSLRLGNTEAFF. The CDR3 DNA reads TGCGCCAGCAGCTTGCGTTTAGGAAACACTGAAGCTTTCTTT.

The chain links TRBV7-9 to TRBJ1-6; the D gene is possibly TRBD1 (6 bases). CDR3 size: 14 residues. CDR1 is SEHNR and CDR2 is FQNEAQ in the germline V gene (reference sequence). The germline V and J ends were trimmed by 4 bases and 7 bases, with 11 bases remaining between them. This CDR3 is CASSSTGINSPLHF. CDR3 coding DNA: TGTGCCAGCAGCTCGACAGGTATCAATTCACCCCTCCACTTT.

The V call is TRBV9, the J call TRBJ2-3; D is unclear. Germline CDR1 is SGDLS and CDR2 is YYNGEE. The CDR3 extends over 13 amino acids. V lost 10 bases and J lost 0, with 12 bases in between. For the CDR3, the DNA is TGTGCCTCCACTACCACTAGCACAGATACGCAGTATTTT. This translates into CASTTTSTDTQYF.

The genes are TRBV15 and TRBJ2-3; 7 nucleotides line up with TRBD2. This CDR3 has 16 residues. In germline, CDR1 is LNHNV, CDR2 YYDKDF (reference sequence). The V segment lost 5 bases and the J segment 0 bases; nucleotides outside the gene matches: 8. The CDR3 coding sequence is TGTGCCACCAGCTCAGGGAGGGGCCGTAGCACAGATACGCAGTATTTT. Its protein is CATSSGRGRSTDTQYF.

This sequence joins TRBV15 and TRBJ2-3, with TRBD2 identical over 8 bases. Germline CDR1 reads LNHNV; CDR2 reads YYDKDF (reference sequence). With V trimmed by 5 bases and J by 3 bases, 10 bases remained unmatched. There are 16 residues in the CDR3. This chain's CDR3 is CATSFLGGALTDTQYF. CDR3 nucleotide sequence: TGTGCCACCAGCTTCCTCGGGGGGGCGTTAACAGATACGCAGTATTTT.

This clone is a singleton in its sample. The V gene is TRBV7-9, the J gene TRBJ2-2; D perhaps matches TRBD1 (6 bases). V lost 5 bases, J lost 5 bases, and 15 bases lay in between. The CDR3 loop spans 15 amino acids. CDR1 is SEHNR and CDR2 is FQNEAQ in the germline V gene (reference sequence). CDR3 sequence (DNA): TGTGCCAGCAGCCCGGAAGGGCAGGGGACCGGGGAGCTGTTTTTT. The encoded protein is CASSPEGQGTGELFF.

The J gene is TRBJ1-5, the V gene TRBV7-3; D unresolved. The CDR3 length is 17 residues. The germline V gene encodes CDR1 SGHTA and CDR2 FQGTGA. Between the trimmed V and J ends, which lost 5 bases and 1 base, there was a span of 18 bases. This CDR3 reads CASSLLGSAGSNQPQHF. The CDR3 DNA follows: TGTGCCAGCAGCCTCCTAGGCAGTGCCGGCAGCAATCAGCCCCAGCATTTT.

V is TRBV6-1 and J is TRBJ1-5; 8 nucleotides line up with TRBD1. Losses at the gene ends were 8 bases for V and 6 bases for J; bases not matched to a gene: 9. The CDR3 covers 14 residues. Per germline, CDR1 MNHNS and CDR2 SASEGT. CDR3 in DNA: TGTGCCAGCGGCAGGACAGGGCAGGCTCAGCCCCAGCATTTT. Its protein is CASGRTGQAQPQHF.

This clone occurred a few times. This rearrangement joins TRBV1 to TRBJ2-3; the table assigns TRBD2, which was not confirmed against the DNA. TRBV1 is recorded as a pseudogene. The CDR3 sequence is 20 residues long. The CDR3 is CTSSQLGLAGLKGSTDTQYF. CDR3 sequence (DNA): TGCACCAGCAGCCAGCTGGGACTAGCGGGGCTCAAGGGGAGCACAGATACGCAGTATTTT.

CDR3 sequence (DNA): TGTGCCAGCAGCGTCCTAGGGGAGCGGGGGGCCGATACGCAGTATTTT. As protein: CASSVLGERGADTQYF. The rearrangement joins TRBV9 to TRBJ2-3, with TRBD2 identical over 9 bases. Losses at the gene ends were 2 bases for V and 6 bases for J; bases not matched to a gene: 10. The CDR3 spans 16 residues. CDR1 and CDR2 from the germline V gene are SGDLS and YYNGEE.

This clone was seen a single time. J is TRBJ2-3 and V is TRBV7-2, with 8 bases aligning to TRBD2. Germline CDR1 and CDR2: SGHTA and FQGNSA. This CDR3 is built from 15 residues. V lost 5 bases and J lost 4; bases outside the gene matches: 8. The CDR3 is CASSLTGGASDTQYF. In DNA, the CDR3 is TGTGCCAGCAGCCTCACCGGGGGGGCCTCAGATACGCAGTATTTT.

This sequence joins TRBV6-5 and TRBJ2-7, with D possibly TRBD1 on 6 matching bases. The CDR3 has 15 residues. Germline CDR1 MNHEY, CDR2 SVGAGI. Trimming stripped 0 bases from V and 1 base from J, with 10 bases between. The CDR3 nucleotides read TGTGCCAGCAGTTACTCCCCGGACAGTTCCTACGAGCAGTACTTC. Protein: CASSYSPDSSYEQYF.